This T cell receptor (beta chain) was profiled in a study of beta chain features in type 1 diabetes. Study-level findings and limits: When VDJ junctions were examined, type 1 diabetes patients showed fewer insertions and more deletions. For Type 1 diabetes patients, all four CD4+ subsets carried TCRB CDR3s that were moderately but significantly shorter.

A note on this clone: Its antigen is not known.

The V gene lost 7 bases and the J gene lost 6 bases, with 15 bases spanning the gap. Germline V gene lookup returns CDR1 MNHNS and CDR2 SASEGT. This CDR3 has 13 residues. Isolated RNA was reverse transcribed in full, so expressed TCRB transcripts were sequenced. TCRdb's table, derived via immunoSEQ multiplex PCR, lists solely in-frame clones and lacks some. This table has about 240,000 clones, about 30% appearing once. Sample: central memory CD4+ T cells from blood. This TCR derives from a young man in good health. This chain joins TRBV6-1 and TRBJ1-2, with D possibly being TRBD1 (6 bases). DNA for the CDR3: TGTGCCAGCACCCGACGGGGGCAGGATGGCTACACCTTC. It specifies CASTRRGQDGYTF.